This entry features one TCR beta chain sequence. Its antigen is still unknown. This entry is derived from a study of OX40 agonist ivuxolimab in advanced cancers. TCRdb's copy holds only in-frame clones and misses some; the assay was immunoSEQ multiplex PCR. The data hold 41,000 or so clones, with 70% to 85% observed a single time. This CDR3 spans 10 amino acids. Per germline, CDR1 MDHEN and CDR2 SYDVKM. V was cut by 11 bases and J by 10 bases, with 9 bases left in between. Exclusion of a patient followed from autoimmune disease history or systemic immunosuppression. Regarding the study as a whole: More expanded clones were found, on average, in CD8+ than in CD4+ T cells.

Sample: CD4+ or CD8+ T cells sorted from blood, taken in a trial of the OX40 agonist ivuxolimab. This TCR was recovered from an adult with an advanced solid tumor such as melanoma, head and neck, liver or kidney cancer. V and J are TRBV28 and TRBJ1-6, with D unclear. The DNA of the CDR3 is TGTGCCGGAGGCGGATCACCCCTCCACTTT. Its translation: CAGGGSPLHF.